This T cell receptor (beta chain) was observed in a study of T cells in tuberculosis. Findings of the study overall: Cases with active tuberculosis were adults, while controls were adolescents.

About this clone: The target antigen is unknown.

Deletions cut 1 base from V and 10 bases from J, with 21 bases between. The CDR3 contains 16 residues. Germline V gene sequence: CDR1 SGHRS, CDR2 YFSETQ. Data came from immunoSEQ multiplex PCR; TCRdb stores just in-frame clones and leaves some out. The sample yields tens of thousands of clones, about 85% seen once. Time point indicated: new active TB diagnosis, blood taken before or within 7 days of starting treatment. V is TRBV5-1 and J is TRBJ2-1; TRBD1 is a possible D gene (5 bases). This specimen consisted of PBMCs, obtained at tuberculosis diagnosis. This TCR came from an adult with tuberculosis. CDR3 sequence: CASSLKETGPLGEQFF. The CDR3 coding sequence is TGCGCCAGCAGCTTGAAGGAAACAGGACCCTTGGGCGAGCAGTTCTTC.